Included here is one T cell receptor beta chain sequence, with context. This clonotype was seen many times. Its antigen is still unknown. The input lacks base qualities; no much larger clone sits a single base away. This sample is drawn from a study of CD8 T cells in ankylosing spondylitis (TCRdb year 2017). Regarding the study in general: The study profiled T cell receptor beta repertoires in healthy donors and ankylosing spondylitis patients to find disease-linked TCR variants. The whole study cohort included 90 to 120 healthy donors and around 24 ankylosing spondylitis patients. Samples of peripheral blood were taken, and for ankylosing spondylitis patients, synovial fluid was collected as well.

There are 15 amino acids in the CDR3, from cysteine to phenylalanine inclusive. Just the 45-base CDR3 DNA is kept, in frame starting at base 1. The trim is 3 bases for V and 6 bases for J, with a gap of 14 bases between the germline ends. The study at large found these results: A TCR beta motif of several highly homologous amino acid variants appeared characteristic of blood from ankylosing spondylitis patients. Some motif variants had previously been reported in the synovial fluid and blood of reactive arthritis patients, which suggests shared mechanisms of disease initiation. The disease-linked clones showed a CD8+ phenotype and occurred at relatively low frequencies in peripheral blood. The disease-linked clones were reported to be significantly enriched in matched synovial fluid samples from ankylosing spondylitis patients.

Sequenced on an Illumina HiSeq 2500. TCR beta libraries were prepared by quantitative 5'-RACE with molecular barcodes. In the authors' own workflow: A new computational method based on a probabilistic model of VDJ rearrangement was used to identify disease-linked TCR variants. Through fastp at Q25 and MiXCR, TCRdb rebuilt clones from the public reads, retaining in-frame beta chains. A single entry per CDR3 protein holds the most common genes and DNA from its merged rows. None of the V and J calls come from the authors' own analysis; TCRdb made them. The sample table shows hundreds of thousands of distinct CDR3 sequences, and over 9.5% are seen once. Of the sample, roughly a fifth is held by the ten largest clones.

This clonotype originated in a male donor with ankylosing spondylitis or in good health (not recorded which). The sequenced material came from blood, either unsorted or a sorted T cell fraction (not recorded which). The rearranged segments are TRBV12-3 or TRBV12-4 and TRBJ2-2, and TRBD2 may be the D gene, going by 5 matching bases. The CDR3 has the sequence CASSFRTAAPGELFF. The sequenced DNA is TGTGCCAGCAGTTTCAGGACTGCTGCTCCCGGGGAGCTGTTTTTT.